This T cell receptor beta chain derives from a study of tumor-infiltrating lymphocytes in primary liver carcinoma. Germline DNA was also extracted, with blood RNA taken from unsorted whole blood. As for this clonotype: In this CDR3 the conserved last residue, phenylalanine or tryptophan, is missing, so a read error is likely.

Starting from 500 ng of total RNA, TCR beta cDNA was produced with a primer in the constant region. The TCR beta library was amplified through three nested multiplex PCR rounds in a modified ARM-PCR procedure. TCRdb re-called the multiplex PCR reads through MiXCR, storing one row per CDR3 protein. The profile shows fewer than 350,000 distinct CDR3 sequences, 65% of them singletons. The TCR comes from a man aged 40-55 years with primary liver carcinoma and hepatitis B virus infection. Material: peripheral blood.

The CDR3 region is CASSPHPPRELFL. In nucleotides, the CDR3 is TGTGCCAGCAGCCCCCACCCCCCAAGGGAGCTGTTTTTA. The rearrangement links TRBV7-2 to TRBJ2-2; D call uncertain. The CDR3 extends over 13 amino acids. CDR1 SGHTA and CDR2 FQGNSA come from the germline V gene. Trimming left V 5 bases short and J 9 bases short, with 13 bases between.